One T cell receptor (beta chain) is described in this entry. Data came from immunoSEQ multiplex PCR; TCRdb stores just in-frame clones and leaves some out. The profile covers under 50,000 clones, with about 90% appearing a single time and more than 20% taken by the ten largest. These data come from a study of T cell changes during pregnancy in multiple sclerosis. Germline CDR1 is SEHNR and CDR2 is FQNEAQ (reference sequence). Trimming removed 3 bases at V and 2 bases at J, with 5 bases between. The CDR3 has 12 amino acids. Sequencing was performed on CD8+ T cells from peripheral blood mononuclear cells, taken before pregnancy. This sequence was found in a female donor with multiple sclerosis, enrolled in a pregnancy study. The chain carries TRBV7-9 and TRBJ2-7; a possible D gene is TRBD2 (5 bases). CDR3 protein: CASSLGAYEQYF. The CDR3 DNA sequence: TGTGCCAGCAGCTTGGGAGCCTACGAGCAGTACTTC.